The T cell receptor (beta chain) under discussion was sequenced for a study of blood T cell repertoires in COVID-19. Study overall: Acute-phase and convalescent COVID-19 samples originated in the United States, Italy and Spain. The analysed material was cDNA or gDNA that came from T cells, B-cell-depleted T cells, or PBMCs.

As originally analysed: Amplification with reference gene primers provided the estimates of nucleated cell counts. Profiled with immunoSEQ multiplex PCR; TCRdb holds only in-frame clones, not every one. Clone size and V and J calls were adopted from that table, with D and trimming inferred from the DNA. The sample has about 100,000 clones; about 89% are singletons. Deletions cut 1 base from V and 4 bases from J, with 19 bases between. The V gene's germline CDR1 is GTSNPN and CDR2 SVGIG (reference sequence). This CDR3 has 16 amino acids. Sequencing was performed on peripheral blood. This clonotype was sampled from a woman in her twenties or thirties with acute or convalescent COVID-19. The chain is built from TRBV30 and TRBJ1-2; D uncertain. Written as DNA, the CDR3 is TGTGCCTGGAGTGCTGCCCGAGGCAGATCTCTCTATGGCTACACCTTC. It encodes CAWSAARGRSLYGYTF. Full variable domain (remainder filled in from reference TRBV30 and TRBJ1-2): SQTIHQWPATLVQPVGSPLSLECTVEGTSNPNLYWYRQAAGRGLQLLFYSVGIGQISSEVPQNLSASRPQDRQFILSSKKLLLSDSGFYLCAWSAARGRSLYGYTFGSGTRLTVV.